The clone carrying this T cell receptor beta chain has just a few counts. Its antigen is currently unknown. This specimen comes from a study of cytomegalovirus exposure and HLA in healthy donors. Study results and limitations: Usually a TCR sequence was rare, but some public TCRs were found in many donors. Confirmation in vitro established that a few CMV-associated chains were specific for CMV antigens.

60 Vbeta and 13 Jbeta primers were used in PCR. Only in-frame clones appear in the TCRdb table, and some are missing; sequencing was by immunoSEQ multiplex PCR. The data contain over 75,000 clones, roughly 10% of them singletons. Germline V lookup: CDR1 SGHRS, CDR2 YFSETQ. Between the trimmed V and J ends, which lost 0 bases and 6 bases, there was a span of 10 bases. The CDR3 covers 13 residues. The receptor was isolated from a man between 45 and 60 years old in good health and CMV-seropositive. The chain combines TRBV5-1 with TRBJ2-7; D is unclear. The sample comprised PBMCs. In nucleotides, the CDR3 is TGCGCCAGCAGCTTGGAGCCCTATTCCGAGCAGTACTTC. Protein product: CASSLEPYSEQYF.